The source of this T cell receptor beta chain is a study of CD8+ T cells in alopecia areata. Extraction of RNA preceded its reverse transcription into cDNA, which served as the sequencing template. The data were produced by immunoSEQ multiplex PCR, yet TCRdb's version contains in-frame clones alone and is incomplete. The table records over 120,000 clones, about 60% of them present only once. The sequence came from a human donor with alopecia areata. Source: CD4+ T cells sorted from blood, taken at week 0.

CDR3 amino acids: CSVDWASADTQYF. The CDR3 region has the DNA TGCAGCGTTGACTGGGCTAGCGCAGATACGCAGTATTTT. The chain links TRBV29-1 to TRBJ2-3; D is perhaps TRBD2 (6 bases). This CDR3 region has 13 residues. V gave up 3 bases and J gave up 4 bases, with 11 bases separating them. Germline V CDR1 and CDR2: SQVTM, ANQGSEA.